Reported below is one T cell receptor beta chain. The target antigen is unknown. The V gene's germline CDR1 is LGHNA and CDR2 YSLEER. The length of the CDR3 is 15 residues. The J segment lost 2 bases and the V segment lost 1 base, leaving 4 bases of the junction unmatched. TCRbeta library construction was performed incorporating unique molecular identifiers. TCRdb reprocessed the PCR reads with MiXCR, giving one entry per CDR3 protein. The profile shows 500,000 to 650,000 distinct CDR3 sequences, over 10% of them singletons. These data come from a study of T-cell reconstitution after alpha-beta-depleted transplantation in children. Findings of the study overall: Some patients' high day-60 TCRbeta diversity was attributed to recipient cells surviving conditioning. Newly produced T cells mostly provided counts and TCRbeta diversity after one year, as hyperexpanded clones declined.

The material was PBMCs, mostly from graft donor cells, obtained 180 days after TCRalphabeta/CD19-depleted stem cell transplant. The origin of this receptor is a female patient younger than 10 who had a stem cell transplant for aplastic anemia, so the T cells may come from the graft donor. The J gene is TRBJ2-5, the V gene TRBV4-3, with TRBD1 identical over 7 bases. DNA of the CDR3: TGCGCCAGCAGCCAAGGCCAGGGGGTACAAGAGACCCAGTACTTC. Translation gives CASSQGQGVQETQYF.